This TCR beta chain originates from a study of T cells in Graves' hyperthyroidism and ophthalmopathy. Authors of the study amplified TCR beta CDR3 regions from RNA transcripts. First-round RT-PCR targeting the TCR CDR3 was performed with the HTBI primer set. TCRdb fed the multiplex PCR reads into MiXCR, producing one record per CDR3 protein. The repertoire consists of approximately 720,000 distinct CDR3 sequences, with under 20% occurring once and the leading ten covering 16%. Germline CDR1 SEHNR, CDR2 FQNEAQ (reference sequence). Trimming pared 2 bases from V and 4 bases from J, leaving 9 bases between. The CDR3 covers 14 residues.

This TCR was recovered from a woman aged 50 to 65 with Graves' hyperthyroidism that later progressed to Graves' ophthalmopathy. Sequencing input: blood. The rearrangement links TRBV7-9 to TRBJ1-5; perhaps TRBD1 as D (5 bases). CDR3 nucleotides: TGTGCCAGCAGCTTAAACGGGGGGAATCAGCCCCAGCATTTT. It codes for CASSLNGGNQPQHF.